Reported below is one TCR beta chain. The sample comes from a study of shared clonotypes between healthy human individuals. This CDR3 comprises 12 residues. From germline, CDR1 is SQVTM and CDR2 ANQGSEA. Trimming removed 3 bases from V and 7 bases from J, with 12 bases in between. Clones were read by immunoSEQ multiplex PCR, and TCRdb kept only the in-frame ones, dropping some. This table has over a million clones, 97% to 99% appearing once. What was sequenced was naive CD4+ T cells sorted from blood. Specified subset: CD45RA+ positively selected. The sequence came from a man younger than 40 in good health. This chain joins TRBV29-1 and TRBJ2-5, with D possibly being TRBD2 (5 bases). The CDR3 coding sequence is TGCAGCGTTGATAACGGGGTTTGGACCCAGTACTTC. Amino acid sequence: CSVDNGVWTQYF.